The 25 T cell receptor beta chains reported below all come from one sample, sequenced in a study of a mutant IDH1 vaccine in newly diagnosed glioma. Libraries were prepared by immunoSEQ multiplex PCR; TCRdb keeps only in-frame clonotypes and omits some of them. Among tens of thousands of clones listed, roughly 87% were seen once. Time point indicated: baseline, week 1 (first vaccination visit). This sample's treatment: pre-vaccination baseline after standard-of-care therapy. The sequencing used PBMCs, collected from a glioma patient treated with radiotherapy, temozolomide or both. These receptors originate from a man aged 25 to 40 with glioma.

The genes are TRBV4-3 and TRBJ2-2; 10 bases fit TRBD1. The CDR3 extends over 15 amino acids. The V gene's germline CDR1 is LGHNA and CDR2 YSLEER. Unmatched junction bases numbered 0, after V lost 1 base and J lost 4 bases. CDR3 DNA sequence: TGCGCCAGCAGCCAAGGACAGGGGGCCACCGGGGAGCTGTTTTTT. It translates to CASSQGQGATGELFF.

The chain's CDR3 is CASSGVEAAFF. CDR3 in DNA: TGTGCCAGTAGTGGCGTGGAAGCTGCTTTCTTT. This chain links TRBV19 with TRBJ1-1; no firm D call. V gave up 5 bases and J gave up 11 bases, with 12 bases separating them. The CDR3 loop spans 11 amino acids. The germline CDR1 and CDR2 sequences are LNHDA and SQIVND (reference sequence).

The genes are TRBV5-4 and TRBJ1-3, with TRBD1 as a possible D gene (5 bases). V shed 0 bases and J shed 2 bases, with 12 bases lying between them. The CDR3 has 16 amino acids. Germline lookup yields CDR1 SGHNT and CDR2 YYREEE (reference sequence). The CDR3 DNA reads TGTGCCAGCAGCTTGGAGCCCAGGGCTGCTGGAAACACCATATATTTT. This codes for CASSLEPRAAGNTIYF.

The chain carries TRBV4-3 and TRBJ2-3, with 14 bases fitting TRBD2. Germline V lookup: CDR1 LGHNA, CDR2 YSLEER. The CDR3 length is 19 residues. The junction had 9 bases not matched to a gene; V was cut back by 4 bases and J by 0 bases. This CDR3 reads CASSRNRGLAGASTDTQYF. The CDR3, as DNA: TGCGCCAGCAGCCGGAACCGGGGACTAGCGGGGGCTAGCACAGATACGCAGTATTTT.

V usage is TRBV5-4 and J usage is TRBJ1-2; D not certain. CDR1 and CDR2 (germline): SGHNT, YYREEE (reference sequence). The CDR3 runs to 14 residues. V lost 0 bases, J lost 1 base, and 7 bases lay in between. In DNA, the CDR3 is TGTGCCAGCAGCTTGGTGGGCAGTAACTATGGCTACACCTTC. It codes for CASSLVGSNYGYTF.

The gene calls are TRBV9 and TRBJ2-3, with a possible D match to TRBD2 (5 bases). Between the trimmed V and J ends, which lost 4 bases and 1 base, there was a span of 19 bases. Germline V lookup: CDR1 SGDLS, CDR2 YYNGEE. The CDR3 is 17 amino acids. The DNA of the CDR3 is TGTGCCAGCAGCCCCCGTAACGGGTACGGGGGCACAGATACGCAGTATTTT. Amino acid sequence: CASSPRNGYGGTDTQYF.

This rearrangement joins TRBV30 to TRBJ1-2; D perhaps matches TRBD1 (5 bases). This CDR3 spans 13 amino acids. CDR1 GTSNPN and CDR2 SVGIG come from the germline V gene (reference sequence). V was shortened by 6 bases and J by 7 bases, with 18 bases between the two germline ends. The CDR3 DNA follows: TGTGCCTGTCAAATCGGACAAAACGGTGGCTACACCTTC. Its translation is CACQIGQNGGYTF.

The chain links TRBV10-1 to TRBJ1-2, with 7 bases that match TRBD1. Germline lookup yields CDR1 WNHNN and CDR2 SYGVQD (reference sequence). The CDR3 loop spans 18 amino acids. Unmatched junction bases numbered 14, after V lost 2 bases and J lost 2 bases. As DNA, the CDR3 is TGCGCCAGCAGTGAGCGCGAGGGACAGCCCGTACACAACTATGGCTACACCTTC. Its protein is CASSEREGQPVHNYGYTF.

The table lists this clone with a count of one. The J gene is TRBJ2-2, the V gene TRBV29-1; TRBD2 is a possible D gene (6 bases). CDR3 length: 14 residues. Per the germline V gene, CDR1 is SQVTM and CDR2 is ANQGSEA. V shed 5 bases and J shed 4 bases, with 14 bases lying between them. CDR3 in DNA: TGCAGCGTTATGGTGGGAGGAAGCACCGGGGAGCTGTTTTTT. Translation gives CSVMVGGSTGELFF.

This chain connects TRBV5-1 to TRBJ2-5; the D is unclear. CDR3 length: 11 residues. CDR1 is SGHRS and CDR2 is YFSETQ in the germline V gene. V was shortened by 0 bases and J by 3 bases, with 0 bases between the two germline ends. The CDR3 nucleotides read TGCGCCAGCAGCTTGGAAGAGACCCAGTACTTC. Translated, it gives CASSLEETQYF. The full variable domain, its missing parts supplied by reference TRBV5-1 and TRBJ2-5, is KAGVTQTPRYLIKTRGQQVTLSCSPISGHRSVSWYQQTPGQGLQFLFEYFSETQRNKGNFPGRFSGRQFSNSRSEMNVSTLELGDSALYLCASSLEETQYFGPGTRLLVL.

The chain couples TRBV9 to TRBJ2-2, with 13 bases matching TRBD2. The junction had 6 bases not matched to a gene; V was cut back by 4 bases and J by 6 bases. The CDR3 has 16 amino acids. Germline-derived CDR1 and CDR2 are SGDLS and YYNGEE. The DNA for the CDR3 is TGTGCCAGCAGCACATGGACTAGCGGGAGTCCCGGGGAGCTGTTTTTT. Its translation is CASSTWTSGSPGELFF.

This chain uses TRBV5-1 with TRBJ2-1; no firm D call. Germline V gives CDR1 SGHRS, CDR2 YFSETQ. V dropped 1 base and J dropped 0 bases, with 8 bases sitting between them. The CDR3 is 15 amino acids. The CDR3 spells CASSLMSNSYNEQFF. The CDR3 nucleotides read TGCGCCAGCAGCTTGATGAGTAACTCCTACAATGAGCAGTTCTTC.

This chain joins TRBV6-6 and TRBJ1-1; a weak D match, TRBD1 (5 bases). Germline V gene lookup returns CDR1 MNHNY and CDR2 SVGAGI (reference sequence). CDR3 length equals 14 residues. Trimming cost V 5 bases and J 2 bases, with 12 bases left between them. CDR3 in DNA: TGTGCCAGCAGTCCCAGGGTTTACAACACTGAAGCTTTCTTT. Translated: CASSPRVYNTEAFF.

A few counts support this clone. The chain uses TRBV5-1 and TRBJ2-3, with D unclear. The length of the CDR3 is 11 residues. Germline CDR1 and CDR2: SGHRS and YFSETQ. Trimming cost V 2 bases and J 5 bases, with 3 bases left between them. For the CDR3, the DNA is TGCGCCAGCAGCTTCAGAGATACGCAGTATTTT. It yields the protein CASSFRDTQYF. Based on the CDR3 plus reference TRBV5-1 and TRBJ2-3, the full variable domain is KAGVTQTPRYLIKTRGQQVTLSCSPISGHRSVSWYQQTPGQGLQFLFEYFSETQRNKGNFPGRFSGRQFSNSRSEMNVSTLELGDSALYLCASSFRDTQYFGPGTRLTVL.

The chain carries TRBV29-1 and TRBJ1-6; no definite D call. The CDR3 sequence is 11 residues long. The germline gives CDR1 SQVTM, CDR2 ANQGSEA. The CDR3 DNA reads TGCAGGCCGAGGGAGGTTTCACCCCTCCACTTT. Translating gives CRPREVSPLHF.

Here the CDR3 DNA reads TGTGCCAGCAGTGCTCAGGGGACCCCCTACAATGAGCAGTTCTTC. It codes for CASSAQGTPYNEQFF. This chain uses TRBV6-4 with TRBJ2-1; D may be TRBD1 (6 bases). V was cut by 4 bases and J by 2 bases, with 12 bases left in between. CDR1 and CDR2 (germline): MRHNA, SNTAGT. This CDR3 spans 15 amino acids.

The chain joins TRBV6-1 to TRBJ2-1; 11 nucleotides agree with TRBD2. The CDR3 sequence is 17 residues long. Germline CDR1 and CDR2: MNHNS and SASEGT. V shed 3 bases and J 8 bases; nucleotides not matched to a gene: 12. In nucleotides, the CDR3 is TGTGCCAGCAGTGAGGCCCTAGCGGGAGGATCAGTGCATGAGCAGTTCTTC. Translating it yields CASSEALAGGSVHEQFF.

The chain employs TRBV7-2 and TRBJ1-2; a weak D match, TRBD1 (5 bases). The ends were cut back, 5 bases at V and 2 bases at J, with 15 bases in the middle. Germline lookup yields CDR1 SGHTA and CDR2 FQGNSA. This CDR3 is built from 15 residues. The CDR3 is CASSPSAGRNYGYTF. The CDR3 coding sequence is TGTGCCAGCAGCCCGTCGGCAGGGCGGAACTATGGCTACACCTTC.

The gene calls are TRBV6-1 and TRBJ2-3, with TRBD2 matching over 15 bases. CDR1 is MNHNS, CDR2 SASEGT, per germline. The ends lost 3 bases at V and 7 bases at J; junction bases unmatched: 8. This CDR3 is 17 amino acids long. The CDR3 DNA reads as TGTGCCAGCAGTGACCCCGGACTAGCGGGGGGGCCTTATACGCAGTATTTT. It translates to CASSDPGLAGGPYTQYF.

This chain links TRBV5-1 with TRBJ2-3; TRBD2 matches 14 bases. The CDR3 runs 18 residues. In germline, CDR1 is SGHRS, CDR2 YFSETQ. With V trimmed by 3 bases and J by 1 base, 7 bases remained unmatched. The CDR3 spells CASSSGTSGGARTDTQYF. The CDR3 region has the DNA TGCGCCAGCAGCTCCGGGACTAGCGGGGGAGCCCGCACAGATACGCAGTATTTT.

The chain employs TRBV7-8 and TRBJ2-3, with D unclear. With 5 bases removed from V and 4 bases from J, the gap between germline ends came to 16 bases. This CDR3 spans 15 amino acids. Germline V gene sequence: CDR1 SGHVS, CDR2 FQNEAQ. The CDR3 sequence: CASSRPVVGADTQYF. CDR3 nucleotides: TGTGCCAGCAGCCGCCCAGTAGTTGGCGCAGATACGCAGTATTTT.

The chain couples TRBV18 to TRBJ1-6, with D possibly matching TRBD1 (5 bases). Trimming stripped 3 bases from V and 10 bases from J, with 13 bases between. This CDR3 comprises 14 residues. Germline V gene sequence: CDR1 KGHSH, CDR2 LQKENI. CDR3 sequence reads: CASSPGRGGSPLHF. The CDR3 DNA sequence: TGTGCCAGCTCACCTGGTCGGGGGGGATCACCCCTCCACTTT.

This chain uses TRBV2 with TRBJ1-2, with unresolved D. Per the germline V gene, CDR1 is SNHLY and CDR2 is FYNNEI. The ends were cut back, 10 bases at V and 4 bases at J, with 13 bases in the middle. The CDR3 is 12 amino acids. CDR3 in amino acids: CATTGSAYGYTF. The CDR3 DNA follows: TGTGCCACTACCGGGAGCGCCTATGGCTACACCTTC. Supplemented by reference TRBV2 and TRBJ1-2, the full variable domain reads EPEVTQTPSHQVTQMGQEVILRCVPISNHLYFYWYRQILGQKVEFLVSFYNNEISEKSEIFDDQFSVERPDGSNFTLKIRSTKLEDSAMYFCATTGSAYGYTFGSGTRLTVV.

This chain connects TRBV4-2 to TRBJ2-3, with a weak D call TRBD1 (5 bases). Germline CDR1 is LGHNA and CDR2 is YNFKEQ. V lost 0 bases and J 6 bases, leaving 7 bases between the germline ends. This CDR3 has 13 amino acids. The CDR3, as DNA: TGTGCCAGCAGCCAAGATAAGGGGGATACGCAGTATTTT. This translates into CASSQDKGDTQYF.

This chain connects TRBV9 to TRBJ1-4, with D possibly TRBD1 on 5 matching bases. V was shortened by 3 bases and J by 8 bases, with 14 bases between the two germline ends. CDR1 SGDLS and CDR2 YYNGEE come from the germline V gene. The CDR3 spans 14 residues. CDR3: CASSATEGREKLFF. CDR3 sequence (DNA): TGTGCCAGCAGCGCGACCGAGGGGCGGGAAAAACTGTTTTTT. The whole variable domain, remainder taken from reference TRBV9 and TRBJ1-4, is DSGVTQTPKHLITATGQRVTLRCSPRSGDLSVYWYQQSLDQGLQFLIQYYNGEERAKGNILERFSAQQFPDLHSELNLSSLELGDSALYFCASSATEGREKLFFGSGTQLSVL.